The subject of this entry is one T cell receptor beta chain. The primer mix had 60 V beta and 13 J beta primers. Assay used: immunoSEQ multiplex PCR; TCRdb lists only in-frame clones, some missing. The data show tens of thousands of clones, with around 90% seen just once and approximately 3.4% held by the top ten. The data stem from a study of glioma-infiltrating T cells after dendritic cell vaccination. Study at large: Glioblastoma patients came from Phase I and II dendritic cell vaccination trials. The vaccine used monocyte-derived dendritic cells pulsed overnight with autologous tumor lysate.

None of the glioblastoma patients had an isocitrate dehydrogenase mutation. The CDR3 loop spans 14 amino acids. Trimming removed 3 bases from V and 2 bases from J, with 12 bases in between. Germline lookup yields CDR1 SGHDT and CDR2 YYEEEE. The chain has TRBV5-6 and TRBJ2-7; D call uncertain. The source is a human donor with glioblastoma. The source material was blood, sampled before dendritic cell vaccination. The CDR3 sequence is CASSSTDLAYEQYF. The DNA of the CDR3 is TGTGCCAGCAGCTCCACAGATTTAGCCTACGAGCAGTACTTC. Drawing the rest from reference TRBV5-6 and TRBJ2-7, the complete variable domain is DAGVTQSPTHLIKTRGQQVTLRCSPKSGHDTVSWYQQALGQGPQFIFQYYEEEERQRGNFPDRFSGHQFPNYSSELNVNALLLGDSALYLCASSSTDLAYEQYFGPGTRLTVT.